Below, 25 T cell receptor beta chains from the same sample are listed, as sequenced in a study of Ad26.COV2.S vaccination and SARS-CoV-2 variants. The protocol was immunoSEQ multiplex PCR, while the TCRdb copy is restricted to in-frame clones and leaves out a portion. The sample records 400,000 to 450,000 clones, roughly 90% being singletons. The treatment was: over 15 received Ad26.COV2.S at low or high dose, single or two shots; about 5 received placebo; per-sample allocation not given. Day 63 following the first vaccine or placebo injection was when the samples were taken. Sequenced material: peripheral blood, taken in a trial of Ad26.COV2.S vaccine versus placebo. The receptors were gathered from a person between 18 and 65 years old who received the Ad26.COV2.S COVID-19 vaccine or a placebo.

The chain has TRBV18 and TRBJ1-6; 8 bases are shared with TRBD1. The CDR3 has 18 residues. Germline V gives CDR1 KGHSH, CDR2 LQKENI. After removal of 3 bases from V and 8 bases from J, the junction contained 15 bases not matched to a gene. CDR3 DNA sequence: TGTGCCAGCTCACCCGGGCAGGGGGCCCCTTCCAGAGATTCACCCCTCCACTTT. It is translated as CASSPGQGAPSRDSPLHF.

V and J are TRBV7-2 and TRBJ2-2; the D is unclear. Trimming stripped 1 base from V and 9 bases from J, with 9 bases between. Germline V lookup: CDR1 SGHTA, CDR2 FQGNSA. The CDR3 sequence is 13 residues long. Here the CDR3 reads CASSLVGPRELFF. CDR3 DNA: TGTGCCAGCAGCTTAGTTGGCCCCCGGGAGCTGTTTTTT.

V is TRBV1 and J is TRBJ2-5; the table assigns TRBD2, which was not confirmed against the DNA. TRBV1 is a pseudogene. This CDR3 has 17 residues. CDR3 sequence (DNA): TGCACCAGCAGCCAGGGACTAGCGGGGGTCCCCCGGGAGACCCAGTACTTC. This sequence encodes CTSSQGLAGVPRETQYF.

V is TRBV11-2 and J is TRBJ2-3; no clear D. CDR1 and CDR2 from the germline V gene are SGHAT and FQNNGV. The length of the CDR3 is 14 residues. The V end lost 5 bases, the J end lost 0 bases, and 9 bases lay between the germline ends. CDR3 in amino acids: CASSPVSSTDTQYF. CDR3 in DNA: TGTGCCAGCAGCCCCGTAAGCAGCACAGATACGCAGTATTTT.

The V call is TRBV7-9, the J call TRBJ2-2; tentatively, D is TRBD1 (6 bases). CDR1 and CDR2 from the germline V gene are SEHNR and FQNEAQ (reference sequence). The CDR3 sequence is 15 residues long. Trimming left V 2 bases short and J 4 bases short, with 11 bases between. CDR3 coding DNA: TGTGCCAGCAGCTTAATTTCAGGGGCCACCGGGGAGCTGTTTTTT. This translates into CASSLISGATGELFF.

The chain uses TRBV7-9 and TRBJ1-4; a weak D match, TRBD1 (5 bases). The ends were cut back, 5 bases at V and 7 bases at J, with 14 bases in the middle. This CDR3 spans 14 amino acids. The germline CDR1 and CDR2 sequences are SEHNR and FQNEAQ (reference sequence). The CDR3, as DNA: TGTGCCAGCAGCCGGGACGGTAGGGGTGAAAAACTGTTTTTT. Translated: CASSRDGRGEKLFF.

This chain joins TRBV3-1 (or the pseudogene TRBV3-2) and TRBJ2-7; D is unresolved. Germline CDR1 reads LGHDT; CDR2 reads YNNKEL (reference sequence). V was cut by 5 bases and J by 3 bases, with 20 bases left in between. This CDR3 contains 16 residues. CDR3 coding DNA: TGTGCCAGCAGCGACGAATACAAAGAACTGAACTACGAGCAGTACTTC. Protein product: CASSDEYKELNYEQYF.

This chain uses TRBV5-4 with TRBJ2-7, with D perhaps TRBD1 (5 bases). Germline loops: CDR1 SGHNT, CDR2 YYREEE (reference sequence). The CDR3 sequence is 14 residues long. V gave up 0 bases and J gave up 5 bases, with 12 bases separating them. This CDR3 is CASSLAVRAHEQYF. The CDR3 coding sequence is TGTGCCAGCAGCTTGGCCGTCAGGGCCCACGAGCAGTACTTC. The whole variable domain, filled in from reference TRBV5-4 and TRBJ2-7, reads ETGVTQSPTHLIKTRGQQVTLRCSSQSGHNTVSWYQQALGQGPQFIFQYYREEENGRGNFPPRFSGLQFPNYSSELNVNALELDDSALYLCASSLAVRAHEQYFGPGTRLTVT.

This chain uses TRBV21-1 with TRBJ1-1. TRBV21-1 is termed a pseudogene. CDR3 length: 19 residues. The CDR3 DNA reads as TGTGCCAGCAGCAGGGTCTCACGGCTCGTTGGTGCAGAGAACACTGAAGCTTTCTTT. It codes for CASSRVSRLVGAENTEAFF.

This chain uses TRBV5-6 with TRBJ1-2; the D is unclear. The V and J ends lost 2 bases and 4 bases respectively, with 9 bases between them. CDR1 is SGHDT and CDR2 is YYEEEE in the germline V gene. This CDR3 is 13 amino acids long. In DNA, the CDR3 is TGTGCCAGCAGCTTTAGTACGAGCTATGGCTACACCTTC. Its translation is CASSFSTSYGYTF.

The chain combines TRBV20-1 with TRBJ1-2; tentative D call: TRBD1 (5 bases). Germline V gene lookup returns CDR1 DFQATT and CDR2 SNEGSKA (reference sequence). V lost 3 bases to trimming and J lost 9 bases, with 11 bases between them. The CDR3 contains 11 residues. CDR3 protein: CSASSGQSYTF. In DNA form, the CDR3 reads TGCAGTGCTAGTTCAGGGCAAAGCTACACCTTC.

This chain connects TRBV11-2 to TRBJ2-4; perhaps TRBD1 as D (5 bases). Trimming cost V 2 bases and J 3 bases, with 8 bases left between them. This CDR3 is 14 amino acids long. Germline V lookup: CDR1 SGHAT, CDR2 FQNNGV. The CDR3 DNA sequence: TGTGCCAGCAGCTTAACCCAGGGCAAAAACATTCAGTACTTC. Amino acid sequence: CASSLTQGKNIQYF.

The CDR3 coding sequence is TGTGCCAGCAGCTTGAGGCAGGGTCGGGAGCAGTACTTC. Translating gives CASSLRQGREQYF. The chain has TRBV7-2 and TRBJ2-7; D is possibly TRBD1 (5 bases). V shed 3 bases and J shed 7 bases, with 13 bases lying between them. This CDR3 region has 13 residues. Looked up from germline, CDR1 is SGHTA and CDR2 is FQGNSA.

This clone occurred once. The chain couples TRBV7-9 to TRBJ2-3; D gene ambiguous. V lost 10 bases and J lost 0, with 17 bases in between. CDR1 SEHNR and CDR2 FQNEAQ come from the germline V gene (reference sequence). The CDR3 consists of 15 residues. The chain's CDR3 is CATSDRAVSTDTQYF. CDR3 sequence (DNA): TGTGCCACCTCAGACCGAGCCGTTAGCACAGATACGCAGTATTTT. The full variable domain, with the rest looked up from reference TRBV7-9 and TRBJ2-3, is DTGVSQNPRHKITKRGQNVTFRCDPISEHNRLYWYRQTLGQGPEFLTYFQNEAQLEKSRLLSDRFSAERPKGSFSTLEIQRTEQGDSAMYLCATSDRAVSTDTQYFGPGTRLTVL.

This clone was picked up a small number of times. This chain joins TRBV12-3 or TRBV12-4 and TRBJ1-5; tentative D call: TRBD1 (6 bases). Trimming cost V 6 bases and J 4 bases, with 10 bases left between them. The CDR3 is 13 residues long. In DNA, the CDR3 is TGTGCCAGCAGCCACGGACAGAATCAGCCCCAGCATTTT. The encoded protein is CASSHGQNQPQHF.

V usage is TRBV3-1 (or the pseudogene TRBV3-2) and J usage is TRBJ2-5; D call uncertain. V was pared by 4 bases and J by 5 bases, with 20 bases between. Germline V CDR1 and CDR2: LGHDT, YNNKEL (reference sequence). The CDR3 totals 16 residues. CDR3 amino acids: CASSPKGITTRETQYF. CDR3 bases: TGTGCCAGCAGCCCCAAGGGTATTACTACTCGGGAGACCCAGTACTTC.

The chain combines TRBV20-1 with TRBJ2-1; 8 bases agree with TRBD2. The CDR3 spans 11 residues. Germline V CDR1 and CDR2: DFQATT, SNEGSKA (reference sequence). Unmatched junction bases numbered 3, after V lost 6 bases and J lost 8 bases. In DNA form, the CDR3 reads TGCAGTGCCGGGGGGGCAGATGAGCAGTTCTTC. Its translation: CSAGGADEQFF.

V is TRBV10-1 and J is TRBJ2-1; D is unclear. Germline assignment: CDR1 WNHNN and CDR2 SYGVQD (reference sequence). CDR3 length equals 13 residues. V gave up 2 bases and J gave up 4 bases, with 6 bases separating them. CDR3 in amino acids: CASSEGSYNEQFF. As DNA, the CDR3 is TGCGCCAGCAGTGAGGGGTCTTACAATGAGCAGTTCTTC.

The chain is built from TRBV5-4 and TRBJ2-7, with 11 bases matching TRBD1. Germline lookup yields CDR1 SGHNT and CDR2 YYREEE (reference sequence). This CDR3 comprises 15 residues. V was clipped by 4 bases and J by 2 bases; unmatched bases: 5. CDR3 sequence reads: CASSPGGQGAYEQYF. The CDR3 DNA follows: TGTGCCAGCAGCCCAGGGGGACAGGGGGCCTACGAGCAGTACTTC.

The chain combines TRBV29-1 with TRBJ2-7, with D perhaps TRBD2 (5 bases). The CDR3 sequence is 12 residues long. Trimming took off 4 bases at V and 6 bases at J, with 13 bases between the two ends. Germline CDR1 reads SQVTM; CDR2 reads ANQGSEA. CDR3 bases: TGCAGCGTTGTTGGAGAGGGTTTCGAGCAGTACTTC. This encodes CSVVGEGFEQYF.

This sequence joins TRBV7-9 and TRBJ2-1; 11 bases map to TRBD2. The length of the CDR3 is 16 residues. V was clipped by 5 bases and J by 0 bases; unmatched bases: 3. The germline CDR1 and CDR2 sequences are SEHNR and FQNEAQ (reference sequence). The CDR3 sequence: CASSKGLAVSYNEQFF. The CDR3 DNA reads TGTGCCAGCAGCAAGGGACTAGCGGTCTCCTACAATGAGCAGTTCTTC.

The CDR3 bases are TGTGCCAGCAGCTTGGGCAGTGGGCGGGCCTACGAGCAGTACTTC. It yields the protein CASSLGSGRAYEQYF. This chain links TRBV7-9 with TRBJ2-7; D may be TRBD2 (5 bases). The V gene lost 3 bases and the J gene lost 2 bases, with 14 bases spanning the gap. Germline CDR1 reads SEHNR; CDR2 reads FQNEAQ (reference sequence). The CDR3 consists of 15 residues.

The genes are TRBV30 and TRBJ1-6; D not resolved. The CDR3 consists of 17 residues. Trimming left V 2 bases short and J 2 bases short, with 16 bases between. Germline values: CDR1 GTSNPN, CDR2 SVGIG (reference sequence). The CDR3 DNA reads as TGTGCCTGGAGTTCAGCTCCTGAAACAGCCTATAATTCACCCCTCCACTTT. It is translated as CAWSSAPETAYNSPLHF.

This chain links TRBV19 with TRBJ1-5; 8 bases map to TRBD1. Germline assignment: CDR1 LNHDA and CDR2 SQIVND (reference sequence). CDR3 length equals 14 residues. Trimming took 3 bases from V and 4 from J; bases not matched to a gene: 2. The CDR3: CASSIRQGNQPQHF. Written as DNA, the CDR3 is TGTGCCAGTAGTATTCGACAGGGGAATCAGCCCCAGCATTTT.

The CDR3 sequence is CASSLRWYTDTQYF. Here the CDR3 DNA reads TGTGCCAGCAGCTTAAGGTGGTACACAGATACGCAGTATTTT. The chain links TRBV7-9 to TRBJ2-3; D unclear. The length of the CDR3 is 14 residues. Between the trimmed V and J ends, which lost 2 bases and 2 bases, there was a span of 8 bases. Looked up from germline, CDR1 is SEHNR and CDR2 is FQNEAQ (reference sequence).